Detailed here is one T cell receptor beta chain. Assay used: immunoSEQ multiplex PCR; TCRdb lists only in-frame clones, some missing. This sample has roughly 1,500,000 clones, with roughly 98.5% found just once. The sample originates from a study of shared clonotypes between healthy human individuals. V was pared by 7 bases and J by 4 bases, with 5 bases of the junction left unmatched. The CDR3 totals 16 residues. CDR1 SGHAT and CDR2 FQNNGV come from the germline V gene. The chain is built from TRBV11-2 and TRBJ2-2; 14 bases are a match to TRBD2. Source material: naive CD4+ T cells sorted from blood. Regarding subset: CD45RA+ positively selected. The source is a man aged 25-40 years in good health. CDR3 residues: CASTLGTSGSTGELFF. DNA for the CDR3: TGTGCCAGCACCTTGGGGACTAGCGGGAGCACCGGGGAGCTGTTTTTT. Full variable domain (rest looked up from reference TRBV11-2 and TRBJ2-2): EAGVAQSPRYKIIEKRQSVAFWCNPISGHATLYWYQQILGQGPKLLIQFQNNGVVDDSQLPKDRFSAERLKGVDSTLKIQPAKLEDSAVYLCASTLGTSGSTGELFFGEGSRLTVL.